These 24 T cell receptor beta chains originate from one sample sequenced in a study of blood T cell repertoires in COVID-19 (dated by TCRdb to about 2020). Libraries were prepared through the immunoSEQ multiplex PCR assay. TCRdb limited this immuneACCESS table to in-frame rearrangements with V and J called. A share of clones is missing; checked studies link under half to unresolved V genes, and the rest is unexplained. The sample table holds about 300,000 clones, of which approximately 84% were seen once. Of the sample, around 4% falls within the top ten clones. Sequences were obtained from PBMCs or T cells enriched from blood (not recorded which). These receptors were collected from a man aged 25-40 years who had recovered from COVID-19.

V is TRBV9 and J is TRBJ2-1; D gene unclear. V gave up 1 base and J gave up 6 bases, with 17 bases separating them. Germline loops: CDR1 SGDLS, CDR2 YYNGEE. This CDR3 is 16 amino acids long. The CDR3 loop reads CASSVQARPLGNEQFF. The CDR3 bases are TGTGCCAGCAGCGTACAGGCACGACCTCTGGGCAATGAGCAGTTCTTC.

This clone has a single count. J is TRBJ2-3 and V is TRBV12-3 or TRBV12-4; 7 bases agree with TRBD1. The CDR3 has 13 amino acids. J gave up 14 bases and V 0 bases, and 8 bases lay outside the gene matches. The CDR3 spells CASSLAGTATGYF. The CDR3 coding sequence is TGTGCCAGCAGTTTAGCGGGGACAGCGACGGGGTATTTT.

J is TRBJ1-3 and V is TRBV19; 10 positions match TRBD1. Germline V CDR1 and CDR2: LNHDA, SQIVND (reference sequence). There are 17 residues in the CDR3. V dropped 5 bases and J dropped 3; count of bases not matched to a gene: 10. In nucleotides, the CDR3 is TGTGCCAGTAGTCGGATAACGGGACAGGGGATTGGAAACACCATATATTTT. It yields the protein CASSRITGQGIGNTIYF.

This clone occurred once. The chain recombines TRBV19 with TRBJ1-1; no clear D. Germline V gene lookup returns CDR1 LNHDA and CDR2 SQIVND (reference sequence). The ends were cut back, 8 bases at V and 5 bases at J, with 18 bases in the middle. There are 14 residues in the CDR3. This chain's CDR3 is CASVAGSLGTEAFF. CDR3 coding DNA: TGTGCCAGTGTGGCAGGCTCTCTCGGAACTGAAGCTTTCTTT.

The rearrangement links TRBV4-1 to TRBJ2-2, with 12 bases matching TRBD2. The CDR3 spans 17 residues. In germline, CDR1 is MGHRA, CDR2 YSYEKL. V lost 5 bases to trimming and J lost 6 bases; unmatched junction nucleotides: 10. The CDR3: CASSGTSGPRAAGELFF. DNA of the CDR3: TGCGCCAGCAGCGGGACTAGCGGGCCTAGGGCCGCCGGGGAGCTGTTTTTT.

The chain couples TRBV19 to TRBJ2-7; maybe TRBD2 (5 bases). Germline assignment: CDR1 LNHDA and CDR2 SQIVND (reference sequence). The CDR3 consists of 13 residues. V was cut by 4 bases and J by 7 bases, with 14 bases left in between. The CDR3 region has the DNA TGTGCCAGTAGTAATGACTGGCCGGGGGAGCAGTACTTC. Its translation: CASSNDWPGEQYF.

The chain is built from TRBV3-1 (or the pseudogene TRBV3-2) and TRBJ1-3, with 9 bases fitting TRBD1. The V and J ends lost 6 bases and 6 bases, in that order; junction bases with no gene match: 6. The CDR3 runs 14 residues. Per germline, CDR1 LGHDT and CDR2 YNNKEL (reference sequence). CDR3 nucleotide sequence: TGTGCCAGCAGTTCTACAGGGGGCGCAAACACCATATATTTT. Translation: CASSSTGGANTIYF.

V and J are TRBV11-2 and TRBJ2-7, with TRBD2 matching over 10 bases. After removal of 1 base from V and 2 bases from J, the junction contained 8 bases not matched to a gene. The CDR3 sequence is 17 residues long. Germline V lookup: CDR1 SGHAT, CDR2 FQNNGV. The CDR3 DNA is TGTGCCAGCAGCTTAGCGACGACTAGCGGGCGAACCTACGAGCAGTACTTC. It encodes CASSLATTSGRTYEQYF.

The chain recombines TRBV7-9 with TRBJ1-2; D is undetermined. V was pared by 4 bases and J by 6 bases, with 15 bases between. The CDR3 runs to 14 residues. Germline V gene sequence: CDR1 SEHNR, CDR2 FQNEAQ (reference sequence). CDR3 nucleotide sequence: TGTGCCAGCAGCTCCCGTGCCTCTAAAGATGGCTACACCTTC. Residues: CASSSRASKDGYTF.

This CDR3 reads CASKFGQSNEKLFF. The CDR3 DNA reads TGTGCCAGCAAGTTCGGACAGAGTAATGAAAAACTGTTTTTT. The gene calls are TRBV6-5 and TRBJ1-4; D possibly corresponds to TRBD1 (6 bases). This CDR3 comprises 14 residues. V gave up 7 bases and J gave up 4 bases, with 13 bases separating them. CDR1 and CDR2 (germline): MNHEY, SVGAGI.

There are a few counts of this clone. The CDR3, as DNA: TGTGCCAGCTCGCTGGAGGGAGGGGCTAATGAGCAGTTCTTC. Translation gives CASSLEGGANEQFF. The V call is TRBV13, the J call TRBJ2-1; 7 bases agree with TRBD2. V dropped 8 bases and J dropped 7; count of bases not matched to a gene: 11. The germline CDR1 and CDR2 sequences are PRHDT and FYEKMQ (reference sequence). The CDR3 covers 14 residues.

This sequence joins TRBV24-1 and TRBJ2-7; TRBD1 is a possible D gene (6 bases). In germline, CDR1 is KGHDR, CDR2 SFDVKD. The CDR3 consists of 17 residues. V was clipped by 7 bases and J by 3 bases, with 24 bases between them. The CDR3 spells CATRTYLPSGQDYEQYF. The DNA for the CDR3 is TGTGCCACCAGGACCTACCTCCCCTCGGGACAAGACTACGAGCAGTACTTC.

The rearrangement joins TRBV15 to TRBJ2-3, with TRBD2 as a possible D gene (6 bases). The ends were cut back, 1 base at V and 6 bases at J, with 11 bases in the middle. This CDR3 has 14 amino acids. Germline values: CDR1 LNHNV, CDR2 YYDKDF (reference sequence). The CDR3: CATSRAGTLDTQYF. CDR3 nucleotide sequence: TGTGCCACCAGCAGAGCAGGGACTTTGGATACGCAGTATTTT.

The chain employs TRBV15 and TRBJ2-3; TRBD1 matches at 9 bases. Trimming removed 1 base from V and 5 bases from J; junction bases left unmatched: 10. This CDR3 comprises 17 residues. The germline V gene encodes CDR1 LNHNV and CDR2 YYDKDF (reference sequence). This CDR3 is CATSRVGTGRTGDTQYF. The CDR3 DNA reads as TGTGCCACCAGCAGAGTGGGGACAGGGAGAACCGGAGATACGCAGTATTTT.

In this sample, this clone turned up a few times. The chain combines TRBV20-1 with TRBJ1-2, with D hard to call. The CDR3 is 15 amino acids. V was cut by 3 bases and J by 2 bases, with 16 bases left in between. Germline V CDR1 and CDR2: DFQATT, SNEGSKA (reference sequence). The chain's CDR3 is CSASAGGRANYGYTF. The CDR3 DNA is TGCAGTGCTAGTGCGGGAGGACGGGCGAACTATGGCTACACCTTC.

The chain joins TRBV15 to TRBJ2-5, with D perhaps TRBD2 (5 bases). The germline V gene encodes CDR1 LNHNV and CDR2 YYDKDF (reference sequence). Trimming took off 2 bases at V and 2 bases at J, with 15 bases between the two ends. CDR3 length: 16 residues. CDR3: CATSRLRQREQETQYF. The CDR3 DNA reads as TGTGCCACCAGCAGATTGCGGCAGAGGGAACAAGAGACCCAGTACTTC.

The chain has TRBV7-2 and TRBJ1-3; 7 positions match TRBD1. Germline-derived CDR1 and CDR2 are SGHTA and FQGNSA. CDR3 length: 16 amino acids. With 3 bases clipped from V and 0 bases from J, the junction kept 5 bases outside the gene matches. The CDR3 loop reads CASSLNRQGSGNTIYF. Here the CDR3 DNA reads TGTGCCAGCAGCTTGAACCGACAGGGCTCTGGAAACACCATATATTTT.

This clone has at least ten counts. The identical CDR3 is also encoded by other nucleotide sequences in the sample. V and J are TRBV29-1 and TRBJ1-1; 9 bases map to TRBD1. Germline assignment: CDR1 SQVTM and CDR2 ANQGSEA. V lost 4 bases, J lost 5 bases, and 2 bases stayed unmatched. This CDR3 is 12 amino acids long. The CDR3 nucleotides are TGCAGCGTTGTCGACAGGGGGACTGAAGCTTTCTTT. It encodes CSVVDRGTEAFF.

The rearrangement uses TRBV6-1 and TRBJ2-3; D is perhaps TRBD2 (6 bases). The CDR3 has 15 residues. With 2 bases removed from V and 0 bases from J, the gap between germline ends came to 9 bases. CDR1 MNHNS and CDR2 SASEGT come from the germline V gene. The DNA of the CDR3 is TGTGCCAGCAGTGAACGGCGGGGAAGCACAGATACGCAGTATTTT. It encodes CASSERRGSTDTQYF.

V usage is TRBV11-1 and J usage is TRBJ2-4, with D perhaps TRBD2 (6 bases). CDR3 length: 14 residues. V lost 5 bases to trimming and J lost 7 bases, with 15 bases between them. Germline CDR1 and CDR2: SGHAT and FQDESV (reference sequence). The CDR3 sequence: CASSATGEVNIQYF. The CDR3 DNA is TGTGCCAGCAGCGCAACTGGGGAGGTGAACATTCAGTACTTC.

The rearrangement joins TRBV5-6 to TRBJ1-4, with TRBD1 matching over 8 bases. Germline V CDR1 and CDR2: SGHDT, YYEEEE. This CDR3 spans 15 amino acids. The V segment lost 4 bases and the J segment 0 bases; nucleotides outside the gene matches: 2. The CDR3 coding sequence is TGTGCCAGCAGCGAACAGGGGGCAACTAATGAAAAACTGTTTTTT. As protein: CASSEQGATNEKLFF.

This clone was recorded once. The chain is built from TRBV5-1 and TRBJ1-1, with a tentative D call TRBD1 (5 bases). The CDR3 is 15 amino acids. Trimming took 4 bases from V and 4 from J, leaving 17 bases between them. CDR1 and CDR2 (germline): SGHRS, YFSETQ. CDR3 DNA: TGCGCCAGCAGCCCAGAACTGGGGCCGGGCACTGAAGCTTTCTTT. Amino acids: CASSPELGPGTEAFF.

This chain uses TRBV7-9 with TRBJ2-7, with D perhaps matching TRBD2 (6 bases). The CDR3 length is 18 residues. The ends were cut back, 1 base at V and 2 bases at J, with 21 bases in the middle. Germline V lookup: CDR1 SEHNR, CDR2 FQNEAQ (reference sequence). The CDR3 DNA reads TGTGCCAGCAGCTTAGGCCCGGGGGTAGGCAGTGCCCCCTACGAGCAGTACTTC. It codes for CASSLGPGVGSAPYEQYF.

V usage is TRBV5-1 and J usage is TRBJ2-7; a possible D gene is TRBD2 (6 bases). This CDR3 is 14 amino acids long. Germline V gene data show CDR1 as SGHRS and CDR2 as YFSETQ. V was trimmed by 1 base and J by 5 bases, leaving 13 bases between them. The CDR3 DNA reads as TGCGCCAGCAGCTTGTCGGGCGGGATCGACGAGCAGTACTTC. Protein product: CASSLSGGIDEQYF.